The 22 T cell receptor beta chains listed next were all sequenced from one sample in a study of T cell responses to AZD1222 COVID-19 vaccine. TCRdb keeps only in-frame clones here, not all; method: immunoSEQ multiplex PCR. The table includes about 130,000 clones, about 90% detected once. Sequencing was performed on peripheral blood, taken on day 0 of AZD1222 vaccination. These receptors were taken from an adult in good health.

The gene calls are TRBV7-6 and TRBJ2-5, with D possibly being TRBD1 (6 bases). The CDR3 covers 16 residues. The germline V gene encodes CDR1 SGHVS and CDR2 FNYEAQ. Trimming shortened V by 4 bases and J by 2 bases, and 17 bases separated the two germline ends. The CDR3 loop reads CASSSDNRVGQETQYF. DNA of the CDR3: TGTGCCAGCAGCTCCGACAACAGGGTCGGACAAGAGACCCAGTACTTC.

In this sample, this clone turned up a few times. The rearrangement joins TRBV12-3 or TRBV12-4 to TRBJ1-4, with D unclear. CDR3 length equals 10 residues. V lost 6 bases, J lost 7 bases, and 3 bases lay in between. CDR3 in amino acids: CASRGEKLFF. In nucleotides, the CDR3 is TGTGCCAGCAGGGGTGAAAAACTGTTTTTT.

V gene TRBV7-6 combines with J gene TRBJ2-1; D possibly corresponds to TRBD1 (5 bases). V lost 5 bases to trimming and J lost 6 bases, with 23 bases between them. The germline V gene has CDR1 SGHVS and CDR2 FNYEAQ. The CDR3 has 17 amino acids. CDR3 region: CASSPLTAGITGNEQFF. The CDR3 DNA reads TGTGCCAGCAGCCCTCTCACGGCAGGGATTACAGGCAATGAGCAGTTCTTC.

The chain joins TRBV6-2 or TRBV6-3 to TRBJ1-1; D not resolved. V was clipped by 4 bases and J by 4 bases, with 4 bases between them. Germline-derived CDR1 and CDR2 are MNHEY and SVGEGT. The length of the CDR3 is 11 residues. The CDR3 region has the DNA TGTGCCAGCAGTTCGGTCACTGAAGCTTTCTTT. Its translation: CASSSVTEAFF.

The chain combines TRBV6-5 with TRBJ2-1; D gene ambiguous. Germline V gene sequence: CDR1 MNHEY, CDR2 SVGAGI. This CDR3 contains 13 residues. V was pared by 6 bases and J by 5 bases, with 11 bases between. The CDR3 here is CASRRLGNNEQFF. The DNA for the CDR3 is TGTGCCAGCAGGAGGTTGGGAAACAATGAGCAGTTCTTC.

The chain combines TRBV5-5 with TRBJ1-1; D gene ambiguous. Germline CDR1 reads SGHKS; CDR2 reads YYEKEE (reference sequence). Trimming stripped 1 base from V and 0 bases from J, with 10 bases between. There are 15 residues in the CDR3. CDR3 sequence: CASSLMMTLNTEAFF. DNA of the CDR3: TGTGCCAGCAGCTTGATGATGACGTTGAACACTGAAGCTTTCTTT.

V usage is TRBV10-3 and J usage is TRBJ2-1, with TRBD1 matching 11 bases. Germline V CDR1 and CDR2: ENHRY, SYGVKD. The CDR3 totals 14 residues. The trim removed 4 bases at V and 6 bases at J, leaving 2 bases unmatched. CDR3 nucleotides: TGTGCCATCAGTGTGGGGACAGGGGGCAATGAGCAGTTCTTC. Translated, it gives CAISVGTGGNEQFF.

This clone occurred a few times. This chain uses TRBV5-1 with TRBJ2-7; D is undetermined. V was trimmed by 1 base and J by 0 bases, leaving 8 bases between them. This CDR3 is 14 amino acids long. CDR1 and CDR2 (germline): SGHRS, YFSETQ. CDR3 sequence reads: CASSLLPSSYEQYF. In nucleotides, the CDR3 is TGCGCCAGCAGCTTGTTGCCGAGCTCCTACGAGCAGTACTTC.

The rearrangement uses TRBV6-2 or TRBV6-3 and TRBJ1-1; D is undetermined. Germline CDR1 reads MNHEY; CDR2 reads SVGEGT. This CDR3 region has 14 residues. The ends were cut back, 4 bases at V and 4 bases at J, with 13 bases in the middle. The CDR3 is CASSSPRVSTEAFF. In nucleotides, the CDR3 is TGTGCCAGCAGTTCCCCCCGGGTGAGCACTGAAGCTTTCTTT.

The chain joins TRBV10-3 to TRBJ2-7; 9 positions match TRBD1. The germline gives CDR1 ENHRY, CDR2 SYGVKD. The V gene end was trimmed by 6 bases and the J gene end by 5 bases; junction bases not matched to a gene: 8. The CDR3 is 14 amino acids. The CDR3 region has the DNA TGTGCCATCAGGGAGGGACAGGGAGTCCACGAGCAGTACTTC. Protein sequence: CAIREGQGVHEQYF.

This clone was seen just once. The J gene is TRBJ2-1, the V gene TRBV6-5; 8 bases are shared with TRBD2. The CDR3 has 16 residues. Germline V gene sequence: CDR1 MNHEY, CDR2 SVGAGI. Trimming at V came to 2 bases and at J to 7 bases, leaving 10 bases not matched to a gene. Here the CDR3 reads CASSYTPGGAGNEQFF. CDR3 nucleotides: TGTGCCAGCAGTTACACCCCGGGGGGGGCTGGGAATGAGCAGTTCTTC.

This clone has more than one count but fewer than ten. This chain uses TRBV6-5 with TRBJ2-7, with D unclear. In germline, CDR1 is MNHEY, CDR2 SVGAGI. This CDR3 has 14 amino acids. Trimming took off 7 bases at V and 2 bases at J, with 15 bases between the two ends. CDR3: CASNVLGGPYEQYF. DNA for the CDR3: TGTGCCAGCAACGTGTTAGGCGGCCCCTACGAGCAGTACTTC.

This clone was recorded once. This chain uses TRBV29-1 with TRBJ2-3; possibly TRBD1 for D (5 bases). CDR3 length: 20 amino acids. Germline CDR1 and CDR2: SQVTM and ANQGSEA. The V gene lost 0 bases and the J gene lost 0 bases, with 25 bases spanning the gap. This CDR3 reads CSVEDLRKTDLWMSTDTQYF. The DNA for the CDR3 is TGCAGCGTTGAAGATCTACGTAAGACAGACTTATGGATGAGCACAGATACGCAGTATTTT.

The chain is built from TRBV7-6 and TRBJ1-3, with a possible D match to TRBD1 (6 bases). CDR1 is SGHVS, CDR2 FNYEAQ, per germline. V was shortened by 3 bases and J by 1 base, with 13 bases between the two germline ends. The CDR3 extends over 16 amino acids. CDR3: CASSLAGGSSGNTIYF. The CDR3 nucleotides read TGTGCCAGCAGCTTGGCCGGGGGCTCATCTGGAAACACCATATATTTT.

The chain joins TRBV7-9 to TRBJ2-1; D might be TRBD1 or TRBD2, each matching 5 bases. CDR3 length: 14 residues. CDR1 is SEHNR and CDR2 is FQNEAQ in the germline V gene (reference sequence). V shed 10 bases and J shed 3 bases, with 16 bases lying between them. CDR3 in DNA: TGTGCCATCAACGAGGGGTTTGGCTACAATGAGCAGTTCTTC. Amino acid sequence: CAINEGFGYNEQFF.

This chain links TRBV30 with TRBJ1-5; TRBD1 agrees at 11 bases. This CDR3 is built from 12 residues. V dropped 5 bases and J dropped 7; count of bases not matched to a gene: 1. From germline, CDR1 is GTSNPN and CDR2 SVGIG (reference sequence). This chain's CDR3 is CAWGQGAQPQHF. The CDR3 DNA sequence: TGTGCCTGGGGACAGGGGGCACAGCCCCAGCATTTT.

The V gene is TRBV7-8, the J gene TRBJ1-1, with D possibly TRBD1 on 6 matching bases. CDR1 SGHVS and CDR2 FQNEAQ come from the germline V gene. The CDR3 sequence is 16 residues long. Trimming cost V 5 bases and J 5 bases, with 21 bases left between them. CDR3 bases: TGTGCCAGCAGCCCCGGGGCCGGGGGGCCGGGAACTGAAGCTTTCTTT. Its protein is CASSPGAGGPGTEAFF.

This clone appeared once. This rearrangement joins TRBV18 to TRBJ1-4; no clear D. Germline loops: CDR1 KGHSH, CDR2 LQKENI. V was pared by 0 bases and J by 8 bases, with 13 bases between. This CDR3 has 15 residues. Written as DNA, the CDR3 is TGTGCCAGCTCACCACCCGGGTTCGGGGAGGAAAAACTGTTTTTT. Encoded protein: CASSPPGFGEEKLFF.

The V gene is TRBV11-3, the J gene TRBJ1-1; D is perhaps TRBD1 (5 bases). Trimming stripped 4 bases from V and 4 bases from J, with 10 bases between. The CDR3 sequence is 13 residues long. From germline, CDR1 is SGHNT and CDR2 YENEEA. The CDR3 loop is CASSSGHPTEAFF. DNA for the CDR3: TGTGCCAGCAGCTCCGGACACCCCACTGAAGCTTTCTTT.

The CDR3 protein is CASSLGSGHVNEQFF. The CDR3, as DNA: TGTGCCAGCAGCTTGGGGTCGGGCCACGTCAATGAGCAGTTCTTC. The J gene is TRBJ2-1, the V gene TRBV5-8; D is undetermined. V was shortened by 0 bases and J by 6 bases, with 13 bases between the two germline ends. Germline CDR1 reads SGHTS; CDR2 reads YDEGEE. This CDR3 comprises 15 residues.

This clone was observed a few times. The chain carries TRBV11-2 and TRBJ1-2; no definite D call. The germline V gene has CDR1 SGHAT and CDR2 FQNNGV. The length of the CDR3 is 14 residues. V dropped 2 bases and J dropped 5 bases, with 12 bases sitting between them. The CDR3 loop reads CASSLSDGPYGYTF. The CDR3 DNA reads as TGTGCCAGCAGCTTATCGGACGGACCTTATGGCTACACCTTC.

The chain is built from TRBV19 and TRBJ2-5; TRBD1 matches 7 bases. Germline V gene lookup returns CDR1 LNHDA and CDR2 SQIVND (reference sequence). Unmatched junction bases numbered 2, after V lost 4 bases and J lost 0 bases. The CDR3 spans 14 residues. CDR3 sequence (DNA): TGTGCCAGTAGTAGGGGACAGAACCAAGAGACCCAGTACTTC. It translates to CASSRGQNQETQYF.